This TCR beta chain derives from a study of T cell responses to AZD1222 COVID-19 vaccine. Study details: Second doses at about 4 or about 12 weeks were pooled.

Generated by immunoSEQ multiplex PCR, the TCRdb table keeps only in-frame clones and is missing some. Of under 130,000 clones listed, 91% are singletons. The germline V and J ends were trimmed by 4 bases and 7 bases, with 11 bases remaining between them. Germline V gene lookup returns CDR1 SGHRS and CDR2 YFSETQ. The length of the CDR3 is 13 residues. This clone was seen more than once but under ten times. Its antigen is unknown. Study-level points and caveats: Donors skewed white British and female; clonal diversity was possibly underestimated.

Sequenced here: peripheral blood, sampled on day 0 of AZD1222 vaccination. The chain recombines TRBV5-1 with TRBJ2-2; unclear D gene. The sequence came from an adult in good health. CDR3 sequence (DNA): TGCGCCAGCAGCCCTATTGGAGACGGGGAGCTGTTTTTT. Translating it yields CASSPIGDGELFF. The variable domain in full, completed from reference TRBV5-1 and TRBJ2-2, reads KAGVTQTPRYLIKTRGQQVTLSCSPISGHRSVSWYQQTPGQGLQFLFEYFSETQRNKGNFPGRFSGRQFSNSRSEMNVSTLELGDSALYLCASSPIGDGELFFGEGSRLTVL.